The 5 T cell receptor beta chains below come from one sample, sequenced in a study of blood T cell repertoires in COVID-19. Libraries were prepared by immunoSEQ multiplex PCR; TCRdb keeps only in-frame clonotypes and omits some of them. The sample includes around 400,000 clones, about 90% of them seen just once. Sequencing was carried out using peripheral blood. The receptors were gathered from a woman aged 55-69 years with COVID-19, enrolled during active disease.

This rearrangement joins TRBV5-1 to TRBJ1-2; 8 nucleotides agree with TRBD1. The CDR3 is 14 residues long. After removal of 4 bases from V and 7 bases from J, the junction contained 9 bases not matched to a gene. Germline V lookup: CDR1 SGHRS, CDR2 YFSETQ. The CDR3 spells CASSPTDRGSGYTF. The CDR3 coding sequence is TGCGCCAGCAGCCCGACAGACAGGGGCTCTGGCTACACCTTC.

J is TRBJ2-3 and V is TRBV20-1, with D unresolved. Per the germline V gene, CDR1 is DFQATT and CDR2 is SNEGSKA (reference sequence). CDR3 size: 11 residues. Deletions cut 6 bases from V and 3 bases from J, with 7 bases between. The chain's CDR3 is CSAHQTDTQYF. The CDR3 DNA sequence: TGCAGTGCCCATCAAACAGATACGCAGTATTTT.

The chain combines TRBV11-2 with TRBJ2-2; 7 nucleotides match TRBD2. J was trimmed by 1 base and V by 7 bases; bases with no gene match: 6. CDR1 SGHAT and CDR2 FQNNGV come from the germline V gene. This CDR3 has 15 residues. The CDR3 coding sequence is TGTGCCAGCACCACGACGGGGGGGAACACCGGGGAGCTGTTTTTT. Amino acid sequence: CASTTTGGNTGELFF. Based on the CDR3 plus reference TRBV11-2 and TRBJ2-2, the full variable domain is EAGVAQSPRYKIIEKRQSVAFWCNPISGHATLYWYQQILGQGPKLLIQFQNNGVVDDSQLPKDRFSAERLKGVDSTLKIQPAKLEDSAVYLCASTTTGGNTGELFFGEGSRLTVL.

The rearrangement joins TRBV3-1 (or the pseudogene TRBV3-2) to TRBJ1-2; D is possibly TRBD1 (5 bases). The CDR3 length is 18 residues. CDR1 and CDR2 from the germline V gene are LGHDT and YNNKEL (reference sequence). V was clipped by 1 base and J by 8 bases, with 26 bases between them. CDR3 sequence (DNA): TGTGCCAGCAGCCAAGCGTATGCCAGAGACAGTCCCCGAAGGGGCTACACCTTC. The encoded protein is CASSQAYARDSPRRGYTF.

This clone was counted once. The chain couples TRBV19 to TRBJ1-1; D call uncertain. From germline, CDR1 is LNHDA and CDR2 SQIVND (reference sequence). CDR3 length: 15 amino acids. The V gene lost 5 bases and the J gene lost 0 bases, with 13 bases spanning the gap. The CDR3, as DNA: TGTGCCAGTAGTGCACGCGTTATATTGAACACTGAAGCTTTCTTT. This translates into CASSARVILNTEAFF.